This TCR beta chain was sequenced in a study of T cell repertoires in cytomegalovirus infection. Study as a whole: CMV infection and matching HLA type were both indicated by public TCR beta signatures.

V was shortened by 4 bases and J by 6 bases, with 6 bases between the two germline ends. This CDR3 spans 11 amino acids. Germline lookup yields CDR1 LGHNT and CDR2 FRNRAP. On this clonotype: Its matching antigen is unknown.

TCRdb itself ran the reads through MiXCR, one entry per CDR3 protein. The profile shows roughly 230,000 distinct CDR3 sequences, approximately 24% of them singletons. The study, taken as a whole, reports: HLA-C-restricted, CMV-specific TCR beta clonotypes were dominant ex vivo.

The chain combines TRBV12-5 with TRBJ1-2; D unresolved. Source material: CD8+ T cells from PBMCs. This TCR derives from a human donor in good health (CMV status not recorded). Some clones in this sample may be carry-over from other donors' samples. The CDR3 DNA sequence: TGTGCTAGTGGTTGGCTCGATGGCTACACCTTC. Translated: CASGWLDGYTF.